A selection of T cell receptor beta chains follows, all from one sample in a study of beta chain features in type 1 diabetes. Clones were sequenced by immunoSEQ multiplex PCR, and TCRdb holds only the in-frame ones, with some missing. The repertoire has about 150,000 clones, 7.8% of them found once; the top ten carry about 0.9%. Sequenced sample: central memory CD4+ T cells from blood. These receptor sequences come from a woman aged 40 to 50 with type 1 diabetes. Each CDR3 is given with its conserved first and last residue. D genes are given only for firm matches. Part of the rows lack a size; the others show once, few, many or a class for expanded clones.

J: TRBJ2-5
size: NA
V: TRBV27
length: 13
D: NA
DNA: TGTGCCAGCGCCCAGGGGCCGTGGGAGACCCAGTACTTC
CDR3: CASAQGPWETQYF

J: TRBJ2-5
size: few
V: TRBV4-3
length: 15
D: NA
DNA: TGCGCCAGCAGCCAAGCCCAAGGGGTTTTCGAGACCCAGTACTTC
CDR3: CASSQAQGVFETQYF

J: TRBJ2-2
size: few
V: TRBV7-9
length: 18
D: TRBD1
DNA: TGTGCCAGCAGCCCCCGAGAGAGGACAGGGACCGAAACCGGGGAGCTGTTTTTT
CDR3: CASSPRERTGTETGELFF

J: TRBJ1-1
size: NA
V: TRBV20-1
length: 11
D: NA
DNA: TGCAGTGCTAGTGAACAGAACCAAGCTTTCTTT
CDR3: CSASEQNQAFF

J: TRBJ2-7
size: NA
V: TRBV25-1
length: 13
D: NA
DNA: TGTGCCAGCAGAGACAGCGTTCGCTACGAGCAGTACTTC
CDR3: CASRDSVRYEQYF

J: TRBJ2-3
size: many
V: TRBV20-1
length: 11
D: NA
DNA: TGCAGTGCTTTAGGGGCAGATACGCAGTATTTT
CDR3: CSALGADTQYF

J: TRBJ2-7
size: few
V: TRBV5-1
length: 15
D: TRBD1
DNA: TGCGCCAGCAGCGACCCCCGGACAGGGGGTTACGAGCAGTACTTC
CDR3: CASSDPRTGGYEQYF

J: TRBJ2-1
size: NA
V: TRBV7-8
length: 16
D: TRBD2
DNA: TGTGCCAGCAGCTTATCCTCAGCGGGAGCTCCTGGTGAGCAGTTCTTC
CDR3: CASSLSSAGAPGEQFF

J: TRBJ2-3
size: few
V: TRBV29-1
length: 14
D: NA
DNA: TGCAGCGTTGAGTCCAGGGCGGGCACAGATACGCAGTATTTT
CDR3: CSVESRAGTDTQYF

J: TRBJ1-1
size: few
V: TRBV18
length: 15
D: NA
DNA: TGTGCCAGCTCACCAAAGATCACAGCGAACACTGAAGCTTTCTTT
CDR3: CASSPKITANTEAFF

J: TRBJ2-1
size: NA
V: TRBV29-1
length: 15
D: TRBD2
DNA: TGCAGCGTTGTGGGAGCGGGAGGGCCTCAGGATGAGCAGTTCTTC
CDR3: CSVVGAGGPQDEQFF

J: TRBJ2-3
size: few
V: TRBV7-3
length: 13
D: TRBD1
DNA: TGTGCCAGCACCCGAGGGACAGGGGATACGCAGTATTTT
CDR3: CASTRGTGDTQYF